What follows are 9 T cell receptor beta chains derived from one specimen sequenced in a study of blood T cell repertoires in COVID-19 (dated by TCRdb to between 2020 and 2021). Receptor libraries were prepared by the immunoSEQ multiplex PCR assay. TCRdb holds this immuneACCESS table with in-frame rearrangements only. Some clones are missing; in checked studies, unresolved V genes explain under half, and the rest has no known cause. This sample is represented by approximately 190,000 clones; 84% of them were singletons. Less than 3.5% of the sample rests with the top ten. Sequencing input: PBMCs or T cells enriched from blood (not recorded which). The receptors originated from a woman aged 25 to 39 who had been exposed to COVID-19.

The V gene is TRBV6-6, the J gene TRBJ2-7, with 8 bases identical to TRBD2. CDR3 length: 14 amino acids. V shed 8 bases, J shed 0 bases, and the junction held 6 bases outside the gene matches. Germline V gene sequence: CDR1 MNHNY, CDR2 SVGAGI (reference sequence). The CDR3 reads CASAPGLASYEQYF. The CDR3 DNA reads as TGTGCCAGCGCACCCGGACTAGCCTCCTACGAGCAGTACTTC.

The chain combines TRBV7-3 with TRBJ2-1; TRBD1 matches 9 bases. After removal of 4 bases from V and 5 bases from J, the junction contained 6 bases not matched to a gene. Germline V lookup: CDR1 SGHTA, CDR2 FQGTGA. The CDR3 extends over 15 amino acids. The CDR3 here is CASSYGQGTHNEQFF. DNA of the CDR3: TGTGCCAGCAGCTACGGACAGGGGACCCACAATGAGCAGTTCTTC.

The chain recombines TRBV2 with TRBJ1-1; D may be TRBD1 (6 bases). Trimming shortened V by 6 bases and J by 5 bases, and 16 bases separated the two germline ends. This CDR3 region has 14 residues. Germline CDR1 SNHLY, CDR2 FYNNEI. CDR3 nucleotides: TGTGCCAGCAGGCTAGGGGGGGCCGGGACTGAAGCTTTCTTT. It yields the protein CASRLGGAGTEAFF. The variable domain in full, with the rest retrieved from reference TRBV2 and TRBJ1-1, is EPEVTQTPSHQVTQMGQEVILRCVPISNHLYFYWYRQILGQKVEFLVSFYNNEISEKSEIFDDQFSVERPDGSNFTLKIRSTKLEDSAMYFCASRLGGAGTEAFFGQGTRLTVV.

V is TRBV29-1 and J is TRBJ1-1; D uncertain. Germline CDR1 SQVTM, CDR2 ANQGSEA. The CDR3 length is 12 residues. V gave up 4 bases and J gave up 5 bases, with 11 bases separating them. This CDR3 reads CSVGIQATEAFF. In DNA form, the CDR3 reads TGCAGCGTTGGTATCCAAGCAACTGAAGCTTTCTTT.

This clone has more than one count but fewer than ten. The V gene is TRBV12-3 or TRBV12-4, the J gene TRBJ2-2; possibly TRBD1 for D (5 bases). The CDR3 length is 12 residues. Trimming shortened V by 9 bases and J by 6 bases, and 11 bases separated the two germline ends. The CDR3 nucleotides read TGTGCCAGTCAACCAGGGCCCGGGGAGCTGTTTTTT. Translated: CASQPGPGELFF.

The V call is TRBV6-5, the J call TRBJ1-2, with D perhaps TRBD1 (5 bases). V was cut by 11 bases and J by 6 bases, with 10 bases left in between. Germline V gives CDR1 MNHEY, CDR2 SVGAGI. CDR3 length: 10 amino acids. The CDR3 reads CAARGDGYTF. CDR3 in DNA: TGTGCCGCCCGGGGGGATGGCTACACCTTC.

The chain employs TRBV9 and TRBJ2-1; TRBD2 agrees at 9 bases. The CDR3 is 15 residues long. V lost 4 bases and J lost 5; bases outside the gene matches: 7. Germline values: CDR1 SGDLS, CDR2 YYNGEE. The CDR3 DNA reads TGTGCCAGCAGCTTCAGCGGGGGGCAAAACAATGAGCAGTTCTTC. Its protein product is CASSFSGGQNNEQFF.

The J gene is TRBJ1-5, the V gene TRBV2; D gene unclear. V gave up 2 bases and J gave up 5 bases, with 10 bases separating them. The germline V gene has CDR1 SNHLY and CDR2 FYNNEI. This CDR3 is built from 14 residues. CDR3 residues: CASSESRRDQPQHF. CDR3 nucleotide sequence: TGTGCCAGCAGTGAAAGTCGGCGGGATCAGCCCCAGCATTTT.

The chain links TRBV4-3 to TRBJ2-7; D unclear. The CDR3 spans 12 residues. V dropped 4 bases and J dropped 3 bases, with 7 bases sitting between them. Germline V gives CDR1 LGHNA, CDR2 YSLEER. DNA for the CDR3: TGCGCCAGCAGCCTGAGCTGCTACGAGCAGTACTTC. Translation: CASSLSCYEQYF.